A selection of T cell receptor beta chains follows, all from one sample in a study of OX40 agonist ivuxolimab in advanced cancers. The repertoire was sequenced with immunoSEQ multiplex PCR; TCRdb's copy has only in-frame clones and lacks some. Seen here are about 66,000 clones, around 83% observed once, and the top ten hold 6.5% to 7.5%. The sequencing here drew on CD4+ or CD8+ T cells sorted from blood, taken in a trial of the OX40 agonist ivuxolimab. The receptors were gathered from an adult with an advanced solid tumor such as melanoma, head and neck, liver or kidney cancer. The CDR3 runs from the conserved cysteine through the conserved F or W. The D gene is left open where the match is weak. Clone size, where shown, is once, few, many, or a class for clones that have expanded.

V gene	clone size	J gene	D gene	CDR3 DNA	CDR3 protein
TRBV28	NA	TRBJ1-2	NA	TGTGCCAGCAGTTGGGGGAACTATGGCTACACCTTC	CASSWGNYGYTF
TRBV27	NA	TRBJ2-2	NA	TGTGCCAGCAGTTTAAGGCACACCGGGGAGCTGTTTTTT	CASSLRHTGELFF
TRBV5-4	NA	TRBJ2-7	NA	TGTGCCAGCAGCTTGGATCCCTTCTACGAGCAGTACTTC	CASSLDPFYEQYF
TRBV4-1	NA	TRBJ1-5	TRBD1	TGCGCCAGCAGCCAGGGGACAGGGGGCGCCAATCAGCCCCAGCATTTT	CASSQGTGGANQPQHF
TRBV2	NA	TRBJ2-7	NA	TGTGCCAGCAGTCTCGGAGAAGGGCGCGAGCAGTACTTC	CASSLGEGREQYF
TRBV5-8	NA	TRBJ2-1	TRBD2	TGTGCCAGCAGCTTGGGCAGCGGGGGGGTATACAATGAGCAGTTCTTC	CASSLGSGGVYNEQFF
TRBV11-2	NA	TRBJ2-1	TRBD1	TGTGCCAGCAGCTTGAGGACAGGGGGTCTGTCTTACAATGAGCAGTTCTTC	CASSLRTGGLSYNEQFF
TRBV27	few	TRBJ2-1	TRBD1	TGTGCCAGCAGTTCGAACAGGGGGCGGGGCAATGAGCAGTTCTTC	CASSSNRGRGNEQFF
TRBV13	NA	TRBJ2-4	NA	TGTGCCAGCAGCTTAGCTGGCACAGGCATTCAGTACTTC	CASSLAGTGIQYF
TRBV30	few	TRBJ1-3	NA	TGTGCCTGGAAGGGTCCTGGAAACACCATATATTTT	CAWKGPGNTIYF
TRBV12-5	NA	TRBJ2-3	NA	TGTGCTAGTGGTTTGGCTGTAACCGGGACCTTCGAGGATACGCAGTATTTT	CASGLAVTGTFEDTQYF
TRBV28	few	TRBJ1-4	NA	TGTGCCAGCAGGATCGGGGAGGAAAAACTGTTTTTT	CASRIGEEKLFF
TRBV5-1	NA	TRBJ2-6	NA	TGCGCCAGCAGCTTGTGGCTGGCAGAAGGAGACTCTGGGGCCAACGTCCTGACTTTC	CASSLWLAEGDSGANVLTF
TRBV9	once	TRBJ1-1	TRBD1	TGTGCCAGCAGCGAGGGGGCAGGGGGCCCGAACACTGAAGCTTTCTTT	CASSEGAGGPNTEAFF
TRBV19	NA	TRBJ2-5	NA	TGTGCCAGTAGTATGGGCCAGCCCGGGGGGACCCAGTACTTC	CASSMGQPGGTQYF
TRBV5-5	NA	TRBJ1-2	NA	TGTGCCAGCAGGCTGGACTGGGCAATGGATGGCTACACCTTC	CASRLDWAMDGYTF
TRBV2	NA	TRBJ2-2	NA	TGTGCCAGCAGTGAAGGGACAGCGAACACCGGGGAGCTGTTTTTT	CASSEGTANTGELFF
TRBV5-5	NA	TRBJ2-7	TRBD1	TGTGCCAGCAGCTCCCGGACAGGATGGGAGCAGTACTTC	CASSSRTGWEQYF
TRBV5-1	NA	TRBJ2-3	TRBD2	TGCGCCAGCAGCTTGGCCCCTAGCGGGAGTGCAGATACGCAGTATTTT	CASSLAPSGSADTQYF
TRBV27	NA	TRBJ2-3	NA	TGTGCCAGCAGTTTATCCCTGGACCTTAGCACAGATACGCAGTATTTT	CASSLSLDLSTDTQYF
TRBV5-1	few	TRBJ1-6	NA	TGCGCCAGCAGCTCGACACAGGGAAGAGGATCACCCCTCCACTTT	CASSSTQGRGSPLHF
TRBV5-1	NA	TRBJ2-5	NA	TGCGCCAGCAGTCCCGGGGGAGGCGGGCAAGAGACCCAGTACTTC	CASSPGGGGQETQYF
TRBV4-1	NA	TRBJ1-3	NA	TGCGCCAGCAGCCAAGTCCCCTATGGAAACACCATATATTTT	CASSQVPYGNTIYF
TRBV27	NA	TRBJ1-6	TRBD1	TGTGCCAGCACCCCGACAGGGGGCGCCCATTCACCCCTCCACTTT	CASTPTGGAHSPLHF
TRBV7-2	NA	TRBJ2-5	NA	TGTGCCAGCAGCTTAGCGTCCAAGACATACTTC	CASSLASKTYF
TRBV28	NA	TRBJ1-4	NA	TGTGCCAGCAGGCGTACTGCAACTAATGAAAAACTGTTTTTT	CASRRTATNEKLFF
TRBV7-3	once	TRBJ2-3	NA	TGTGCCAGCAGCGGGGGACCCGGAGGCACAGATACGCAGTATTTT	CASSGGPGGTDTQYF
TRBV7-4	NA	TRBJ1-3	TRBD1	TGTGCCAGCAGCGGGGGACAGGGGGCATCTGGAAACACCATATATTTT	CASSGGQGASGNTIYF
TRBV5-1	NA	TRBJ1-5	NA	TGCGCCAGCAGCCTCTCGGGGGGATCGGATCAGCCCCAGCATTTT	CASSLSGGSDQPQHF
TRBV7-9	NA	TRBJ2-1	TRBD2	TGTGCCAGCAGCTTAGGGTCTGGCGGGGGGTATTACAATGAGCAGTTCTTC	CASSLGSGGGYYNEQFF
TRBV5-1	NA	TRBJ1-1	NA	TGCGCCAGCAGGGAGGCAGGGGACATGAACACTGAAGCTTTCTTT	CASREAGDMNTEAFF
TRBV5-4	NA	TRBJ1-1	TRBD1	TGTGCCAGCACCCCGGGACAGGGGAACACTGAAGCTTTCTTT	CASTPGQGNTEAFF
TRBV11-2	NA	TRBJ2-5	NA	TGTGCCAGCAGCCTGGCTTGGTCCAACCAAGAGACCCAGTACTTC	CASSLAWSNQETQYF
TRBV5-1	NA	TRBJ1-2	TRBD1	TGCGCCAGCAGCCCCGGGACAGGGGGCTATGGCTACACCTTC	CASSPGTGGYGYTF
TRBV7-6	NA	TRBJ2-5	TRBD2	TGTGCCAGCAGCTTAAGGCTAGCGGGGGGGGAGACCCAGTACTTC	CASSLRLAGGETQYF
TRBV7-2	NA	TRBJ2-7	TRBD2	TGTGCCAGCAGCTTGGGAGCGGGAGGCACCAACGAGCAGTACTTC	CASSLGAGGTNEQYF
TRBV2	NA	TRBJ2-5	TRBD2	TGTGCCAGCAGTGAAGCGCACAGGACTAGCGGAGAGACCCAGTACTTC	CASSEAHRTSGETQYF
TRBV13	NA	TRBJ2-7	NA	TGTGCCAGCAGCGTGGAAGACGAGCAGTACTTC	CASSVEDEQYF
TRBV28	NA	TRBJ1-2	TRBD1	TGTGCCAGCAGTTTTAGTAGGACAGGGGGAGGTTATGGCTACACCTTC	CASSFSRTGGGYGYTF
TRBV10-2	NA	TRBJ1-6	TRBD1	TGCGCCAGCGCAGGACAGGCCGGGTCACCCCTCCACTTT	CASAGQAGSPLHF
TRBV4-1	NA	TRBJ1-2	NA	TGCGCCAGCAGCCAAAGGGGGGTTGGGGATGACTATGGCTACACCTTC	CASSQRGVGDDYGYTF